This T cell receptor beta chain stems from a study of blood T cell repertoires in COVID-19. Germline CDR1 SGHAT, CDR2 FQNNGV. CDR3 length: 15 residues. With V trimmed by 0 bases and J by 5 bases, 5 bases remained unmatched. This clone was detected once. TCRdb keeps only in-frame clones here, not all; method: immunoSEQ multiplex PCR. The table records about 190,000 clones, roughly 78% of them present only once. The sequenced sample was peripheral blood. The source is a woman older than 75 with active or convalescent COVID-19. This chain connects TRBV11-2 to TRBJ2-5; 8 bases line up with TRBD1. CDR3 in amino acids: CASSLDRTGLETQYF. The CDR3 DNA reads TGTGCCAGCAGCTTAGACCGGACAGGGCTTGAGACCCAGTACTTC. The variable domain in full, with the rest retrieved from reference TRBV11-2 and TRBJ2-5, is EAGVAQSPRYKIIEKRQSVAFWCNPISGHATLYWYQQILGQGPKLLIQFQNNGVVDDSQLPKDRFSAERLKGVDSTLKIQPAKLEDSAVYLCASSLDRTGLETQYFGPGTRLLVL.